This TCR beta chain came from a study of blood T cell repertoires in COVID-19. Study-level information: COVID-19 samples collected from the United States, Italy and Spain covered acute and convalescent phases. PBMCs, B-cell-depleted T cells, or T cells were the source of the cDNA or gDNA that made up the material.

Authors' analysis steps: Scientists estimated how many nucleated cells there were by amplifying reference gene primers. This table comes from immunoSEQ multiplex PCR, and its TCRdb copy is limited to in-frame clones, with some not included. V, J and clone size are those of that table, while D and trimming were read from the DNA. The data hold 150,000 to 180,000 clones, with 65% to 90% observed a single time. This clone was counted between two and nine times. CDR1 is SGHNT and CDR2 is YYREEE in the germline V gene (reference sequence). V was clipped by 6 bases and J by 4 bases; unmatched bases: 4. This CDR3 has 14 residues.

This chain uses TRBV5-4 with TRBJ1-6, with TRBD1 matching over 7 bases. This receptor was obtained from a woman aged 45-65 years with acute or convalescent COVID-19. Sequenced material: peripheral blood. The chain's CDR3 is CASNRDRYNSPLHF. The CDR3 DNA reads TGTGCCAGCAACCGGGACAGATATAATTCACCCCTCCACTTT.